This T cell receptor (beta chain) was identified during a study of blood T cell repertoires in COVID-19. Study-wide context: Samples representing acute and convalescent COVID-19 were sourced from the United States, Italy and Spain.

Seattle participants joined during active infection and were tracked over time. Using immunoSEQ multiplex PCR, the repertoire was profiled, and TCRdb retains in-frame clones only, with some absent. The sample holds 200,000 to 300,000 clones, approximately 85% seen once. The receptor's source is a man between 50 and 59 years old with COVID-19, enrolled during active disease. Specimen: peripheral blood.

The CDR3 reads CASSLGTSGGDEQFF. CDR3 DNA sequence: TGTGCCAGCAGCCTAGGGACTAGCGGGGGTGATGAGCAGTTCTTC. V gene TRBV9 combines with J gene TRBJ2-1; 14 bases are shared with TRBD2. The CDR3 sequence is 15 residues long. The J segment lost 8 bases and the V segment lost 4 bases, leaving 5 bases of the junction unmatched. Germline lookup yields CDR1 SGDLS and CDR2 YYNGEE.